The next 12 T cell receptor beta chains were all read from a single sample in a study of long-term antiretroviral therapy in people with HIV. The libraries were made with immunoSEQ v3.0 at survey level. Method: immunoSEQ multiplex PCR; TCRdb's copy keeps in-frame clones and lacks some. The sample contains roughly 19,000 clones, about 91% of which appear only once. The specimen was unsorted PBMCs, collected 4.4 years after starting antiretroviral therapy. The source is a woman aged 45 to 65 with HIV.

CDR3 residues: CASSHRTSGSETQYF. The CDR3 DNA reads as TGTGCCAGCAGCCACCGGACTAGCGGGTCCGAGACCCAGTACTTC. The rearrangement links TRBV7-8 to TRBJ2-5; the match to TRBD2 covers 11 bases. This CDR3 contains 15 residues. CDR1 and CDR2 (germline): SGHVS, FQNEAQ. The V gene end was trimmed by 5 bases and the J gene end by 5 bases; junction bases not matched to a gene: 7.

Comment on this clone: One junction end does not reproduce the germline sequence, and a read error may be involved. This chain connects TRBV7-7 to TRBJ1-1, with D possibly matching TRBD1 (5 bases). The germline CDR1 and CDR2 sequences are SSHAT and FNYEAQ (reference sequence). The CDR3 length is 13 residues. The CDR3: CASSRDRDTEAFF. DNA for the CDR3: TGTGCTAGCAGCCGGGACCGAGACACTGAAGCTTTCTTT.

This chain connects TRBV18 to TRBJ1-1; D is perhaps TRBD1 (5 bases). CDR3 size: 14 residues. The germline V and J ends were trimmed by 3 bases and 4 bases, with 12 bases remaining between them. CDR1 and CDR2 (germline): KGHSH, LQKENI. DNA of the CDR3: TGTGCCAGCTCACCTCTTGGGGGGAGCACTGAAGCTTTCTTT. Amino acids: CASSPLGGSTEAFF. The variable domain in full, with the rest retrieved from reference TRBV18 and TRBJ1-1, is NAGVMQNPRHLVRRRGQEARLRCSPMKGHSHVYWYRQLPEEGLKFMVYLQKENIIDESGMPKERFSAEFPKEGPSILRIQQVVRGDSAAYFCASSPLGGSTEAFFGQGTRLTVV.

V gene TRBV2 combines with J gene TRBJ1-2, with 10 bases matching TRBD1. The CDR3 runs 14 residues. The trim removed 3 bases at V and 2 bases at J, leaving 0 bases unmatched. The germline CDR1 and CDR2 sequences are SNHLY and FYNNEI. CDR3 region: CASSEGQGNYGYTF. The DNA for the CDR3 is TGTGCCAGCAGTGAGGGACAGGGGAACTATGGCTACACCTTC.

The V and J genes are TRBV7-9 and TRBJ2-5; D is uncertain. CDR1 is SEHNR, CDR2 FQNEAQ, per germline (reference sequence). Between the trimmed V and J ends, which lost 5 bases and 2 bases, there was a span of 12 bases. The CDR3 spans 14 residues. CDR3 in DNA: TGTGCCAGCAGCGACGGACGGCTACAAGAGACCCAGTACTTC. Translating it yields CASSDGRLQETQYF.

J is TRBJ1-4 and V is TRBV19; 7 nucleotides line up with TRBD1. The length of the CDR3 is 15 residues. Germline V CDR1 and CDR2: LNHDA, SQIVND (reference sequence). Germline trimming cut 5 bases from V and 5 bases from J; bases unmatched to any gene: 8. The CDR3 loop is CASSSRQGGNEKLFF. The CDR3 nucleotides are TGTGCCAGTAGTTCCCGACAGGGTGGAAATGAAAAACTGTTTTTT. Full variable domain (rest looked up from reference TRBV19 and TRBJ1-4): DGGITQSPKYLFRKEGQNVTLSCEQNLNHDAMYWYRQDPGQGLRLIYYSQIVNDFQKGDIAEGYSVSREKKESFPLTVTSAQKNPTAFYLCASSSRQGGNEKLFFGSGTQLSVL.

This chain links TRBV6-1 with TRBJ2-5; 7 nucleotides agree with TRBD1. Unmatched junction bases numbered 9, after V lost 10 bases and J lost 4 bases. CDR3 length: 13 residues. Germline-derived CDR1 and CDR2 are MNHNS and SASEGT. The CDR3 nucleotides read TGTGCCACCAGACTGGACAGGTCAGAGACCCAGTACTTC. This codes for CATRLDRSETQYF.

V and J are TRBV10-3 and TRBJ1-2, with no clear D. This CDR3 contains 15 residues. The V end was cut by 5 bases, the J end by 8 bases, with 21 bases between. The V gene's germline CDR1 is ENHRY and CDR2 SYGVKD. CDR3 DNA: TGTGCCATCAGTCCCTCCGTCTTAGGGCTTCGGGGCTACACCTTC. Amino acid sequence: CAISPSVLGLRGYTF.

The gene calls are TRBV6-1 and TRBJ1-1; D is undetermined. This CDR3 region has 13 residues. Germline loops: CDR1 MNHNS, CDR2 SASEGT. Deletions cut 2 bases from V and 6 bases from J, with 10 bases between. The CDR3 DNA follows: TGTGCCAGCAGTGAAACTTTTGGGGCTGAAGCTTTCTTT. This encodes CASSETFGAEAFF.

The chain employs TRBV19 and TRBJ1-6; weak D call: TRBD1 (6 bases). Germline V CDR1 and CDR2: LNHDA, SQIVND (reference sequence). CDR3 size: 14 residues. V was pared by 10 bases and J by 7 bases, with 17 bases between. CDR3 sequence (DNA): TGTGCCACTACCGGGGCGGACAGAAATTCACCCCTCCACTTT. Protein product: CATTGADRNSPLHF.

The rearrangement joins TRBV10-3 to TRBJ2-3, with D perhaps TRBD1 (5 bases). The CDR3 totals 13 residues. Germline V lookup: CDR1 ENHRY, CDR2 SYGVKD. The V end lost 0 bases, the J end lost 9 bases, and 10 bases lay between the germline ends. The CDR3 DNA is TGTGCCATCAGTGAGTCAGGGGCCGAGACGCAGTATTTT. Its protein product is CAISESGAETQYF.

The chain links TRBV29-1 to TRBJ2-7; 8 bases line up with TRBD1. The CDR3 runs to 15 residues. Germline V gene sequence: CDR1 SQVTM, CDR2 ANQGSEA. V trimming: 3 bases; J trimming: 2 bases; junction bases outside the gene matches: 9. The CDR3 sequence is CSVEDWTGITYEQYF. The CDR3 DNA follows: TGCAGCGTTGAGGATTGGACAGGGATTACCTACGAGCAGTACTTC.